This TCR beta chain was found in a study of CD8+CD57+ T cells in acquired aplastic anemia. Study results and limitations: For CD8+ Simpson's diversity, patients and controls showed no significant difference.

In patients chosen for sequencing, flow cytometry had shown CD8+CD57+ cell expansion. The junction had 4 bases not matched to a gene; V was cut back by 2 bases and J by 6 bases. The CDR3 contains 14 residues. Germline lookup yields CDR1 SGHRS and CDR2 YFSETQ. Template material for TCR beta VDJ and CDR3 profiling consisted of genomic DNA. A single record per CDR3 protein comes from TCRdb applying MiXCR to the reads. The table lists about 160,000 distinct CDR3 sequences, 71% of them singletons, with around 45% in the top ten. This clonotype was detected a few times. Its antigen is as yet unknown. Material: sorted CD4+, CD8+, or CD8+CD57+ T cells (not recorded which) from PBMCs. This chain connects TRBV5-1 to TRBJ2-2, with 7 bases lining up with TRBD1. The receptor was derived from a human donor with aplastic anemia. The CDR3 region is CASSLNDRAGELFF. CDR3 nucleotides: TGCGCCAGCAGCTTAAACGACAGGGCCGGGGAGCTGTTTTTT.